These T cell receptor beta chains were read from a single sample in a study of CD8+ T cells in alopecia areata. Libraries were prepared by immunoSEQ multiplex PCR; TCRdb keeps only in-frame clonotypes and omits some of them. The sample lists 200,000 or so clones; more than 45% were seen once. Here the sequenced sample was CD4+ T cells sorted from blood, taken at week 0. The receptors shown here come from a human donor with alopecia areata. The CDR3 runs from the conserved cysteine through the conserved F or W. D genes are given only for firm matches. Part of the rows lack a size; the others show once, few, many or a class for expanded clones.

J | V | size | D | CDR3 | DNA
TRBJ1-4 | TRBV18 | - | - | CASSPGLGEKLFF | TGTGCCAGCTCACCGGGACTGGGTGAAAAACTGTTTTTT
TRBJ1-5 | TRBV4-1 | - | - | CASSQVGGGQPQHF | TGCGCCAGCAGCCAAGTCGGGGGGGGCCAGCCCCAGCATTTT
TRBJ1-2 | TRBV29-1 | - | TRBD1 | CSAKLQGWQGYTF | TGCAGCGCGAAACTACAGGGGTGGCAGGGCTACACCTTC
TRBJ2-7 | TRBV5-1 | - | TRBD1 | CASSLAGTGVYEQYF | TGCGCCAGCAGCTTGGCGGGGACAGGGGTCTACGAGCAGTACTTC
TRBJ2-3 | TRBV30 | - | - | CAWSPTGYTQYF | TGTGCCTGGAGCCCAACAGGGTATACGCAGTATTTT
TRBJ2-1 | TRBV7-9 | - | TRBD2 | CASSSSGLAGGLNEQFF | TGTGCCAGCAGCTCATCGGGGCTAGCGGGAGGCCTCAATGAGCAGTTCTTC
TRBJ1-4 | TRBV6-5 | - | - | CASTRNEKLFF | TGTGCCAGCACGAGGAATGAAAAACTGTTTTTT
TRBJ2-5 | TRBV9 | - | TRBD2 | CASSVSGRSLGETQYF | TGTGCCAGCAGCGTTAGCGGGAGGTCTTTAGGAGAGACCCAGTACTTC
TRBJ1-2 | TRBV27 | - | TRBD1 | CASRGLLRDRGGYGYTF | TGTGCCAGCAGGGGACTGCTCCGGGACAGGGGAGGCTATGGCTACACCTTC
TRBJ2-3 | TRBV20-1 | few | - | CSASPVDTQYF | TGCAGTGCTAGCCCCGTGGATACGCAGTATTTT
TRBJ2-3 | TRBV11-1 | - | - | CASSPVRDDTQYF | TGTGCCAGCAGCCCGGTTCGGGACGATACGCAGTATTTT
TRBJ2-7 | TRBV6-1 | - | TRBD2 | CASSWALAGEQYF | TGTGCCAGCAGCTGGGCCCTAGCGGGGGAGCAGTACTTC
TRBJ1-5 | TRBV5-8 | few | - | CASSLRVIGDQPQHF | TGTGCCAGCAGCCTCAGGGTTATTGGGGATCAGCCCCAGCATTTT
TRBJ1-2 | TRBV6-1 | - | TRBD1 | CASTDRGYGYTF | TGTGCCAGCACCGACAGGGGCTATGGCTACACCTTC
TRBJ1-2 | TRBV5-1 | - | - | CASSLVSGEGNYGYTF | TGCGCCAGCAGCTTGGTTTCAGGGGAGGGAAACTATGGCTACACCTTC
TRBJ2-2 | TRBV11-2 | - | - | CASRIKAGELFF | TGTGCCAGCAGAATCAAGGCCGGGGAGCTGTTTTTT
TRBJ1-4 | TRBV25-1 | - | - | CASSPGLTRGANEKLFF | TGTGCCAGCAGTCCGGGACTTACTCGGGGCGCTAATGAAAAACTGTTTTTT
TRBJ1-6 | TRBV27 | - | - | CASSFRPATPGNSPLHF | TGTGCCAGCAGTTTCCGCCCGGCGACTCCAGGCAATTCACCCCTCCACTTT
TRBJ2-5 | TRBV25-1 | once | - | CASSEYAGETQYF | TGTGCCAGCAGTGAATATGCGGGAGAGACCCAGTACTTC
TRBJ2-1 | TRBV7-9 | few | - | CASSLSRVDEQFF | TGTGCCAGCAGCTTGTCCAGGGTCGATGAGCAGTTCTTC
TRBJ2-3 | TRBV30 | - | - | CAWTSLTDTQYF | TGTGCCTGGACTAGCCTCACAGATACGCAGTATTTT
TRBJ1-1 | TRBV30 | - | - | CAWRSTGVEAFF | TGTGCCTGGAGATCAACAGGCGTTGAAGCTTTCTTT
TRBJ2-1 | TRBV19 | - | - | CASSMWGRGSSYNEQFF | TGTGCCAGTAGTATGTGGGGGCGCGGGAGCTCCTACAATGAGCAGTTCTTC
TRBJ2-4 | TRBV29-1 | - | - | CSVEDSVTAKNIQYF | TGCAGCGTTGAGGACAGCGTGACAGCCAAAAACATTCAGTACTTC
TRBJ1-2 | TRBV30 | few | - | CACPTPWGGYGYTF | TGTGCCTGTCCTACCCCCTGGGGGGGCTATGGCTACACCTTC
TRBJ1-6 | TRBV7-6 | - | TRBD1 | CASSADRGSSPLHF | TGTGCCAGCAGCGCGGACAGGGGTAGTTCACCCCTCCACTTT
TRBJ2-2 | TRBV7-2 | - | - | CASSSLDRTGELFF | TGTGCCAGCAGCTCTTTAGACAGAACCGGGGAGCTGTTTTTT
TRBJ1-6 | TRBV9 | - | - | CASSAAGRPPLHF | TGTGCCAGCAGCGCGGCAGGGAGGCCACCCCTCCACTTT
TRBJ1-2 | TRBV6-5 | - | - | CASRITASGDGYTF | TGTGCCAGCAGGATTACGGCTTCAGGGGATGGCTACACCTTC
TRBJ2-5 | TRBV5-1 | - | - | CASSLDPSRETQYF | TGCGCCAGCAGCTTGGATCCGAGTCGGGAGACCCAGTACTTC
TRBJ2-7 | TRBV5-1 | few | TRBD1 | CASSLVRDRGYEQYF | TGCGCCAGCAGCTTGGTCCGGGACAGGGGCTACGAGCAGTACTTC
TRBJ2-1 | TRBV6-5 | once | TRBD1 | CAVRGQAYREQFF | TGTGCCGTCCGGGGACAGGCATATCGGGAGCAGTTCTTC
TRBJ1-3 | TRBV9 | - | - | CASSARPGNTIYF | TGTGCCAGCAGCGCCAGACCTGGAAACACCATATATTTT
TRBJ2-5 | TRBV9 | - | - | CASSVQSSQETQYF | TGTGCCAGCAGCGTGCAGTCCTCCCAAGAGACCCAGTACTTC
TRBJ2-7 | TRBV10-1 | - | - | CASLLRLFYEQYF | TGCGCCAGCTTGCTAAGGTTGTTCTACGAGCAGTACTTC
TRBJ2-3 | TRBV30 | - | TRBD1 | CAWSARGQGNPDTQYF | TGTGCCTGGAGTGCACGGGGACAGGGGAATCCAGATACGCAGTATTTT
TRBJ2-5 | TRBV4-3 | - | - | CASSHSWGETQYF | TGCGCCAGCAGCCACTCGTGGGGGGAGACCCAGTACTTC
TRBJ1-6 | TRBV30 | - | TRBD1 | CAWEGQGDSPLHF | TGTGCCTGGGAGGGACAGGGGGATTCACCCCTCCACTTT
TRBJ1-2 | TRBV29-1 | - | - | CSVEIAVSYTF | TGCAGCGTTGAAATCGCCGTAAGCTACACCTTC
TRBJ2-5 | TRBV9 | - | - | CASSVGGKAQETQYF | TGTGCCAGCAGCGTAGGGGGTAAGGCCCAAGAGACCCAGTACTTC
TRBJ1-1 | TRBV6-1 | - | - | CASSESRGRITEAFF | TGTGCCAGCAGTGAAAGCCGGGGGCGAATCACTGAAGCTTTCTTT
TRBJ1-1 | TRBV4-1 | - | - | CASSQLTVNTEAFF | TGCGCCAGCAGCCAACTGACAGTCAACACTGAAGCTTTCTTT
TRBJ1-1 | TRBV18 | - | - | CASSTTVTEAFF | TGTGCCAGCTCAACAACAGTTACTGAAGCTTTCTTT
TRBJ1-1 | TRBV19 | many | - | CASSIAAGENTEAFF | TGTGCCAGTAGTATAGCCGCGGGCGAGAACACTGAAGCTTTCTTT
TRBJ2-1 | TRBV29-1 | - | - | CSVGGPTSSYNEQFF | TGCAGCGTTGGGGGACCTACTAGCTCCTACAATGAGCAGTTCTTC
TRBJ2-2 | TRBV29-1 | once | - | CSVRPGNTGELFF | TGCAGCGTTCGACCGGGGAACACCGGGGAGCTGTTTTTT
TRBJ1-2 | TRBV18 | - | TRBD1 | CASSPRTGNSLNYGYTF | TGTGCCAGCTCACCTCGGACAGGGAATTCTCTAAACTATGGCTACACCTTC
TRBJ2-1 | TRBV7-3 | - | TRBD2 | CASSLTGGTGSYNEQFF | TGTGCCAGCAGCTTAACGGGAGGGACTGGCTCCTACAATGAGCAGTTCTTC
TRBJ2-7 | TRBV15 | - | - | CATSSPAGNPLYEQYF | TGTGCCACCAGCAGTCCCGCAGGGAACCCTTTATACGAGCAGTACTTC
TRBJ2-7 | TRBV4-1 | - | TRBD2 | CASSQALLAGGREQYF | TGCGCCAGCAGCCAAGCCCTGCTAGCGGGAGGACGCGAGCAGTACTTC
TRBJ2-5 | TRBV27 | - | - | CASSPNHAETQYF | TGTGCCAGCAGTCCGAACCACGCGGAGACCCAGTACTTC